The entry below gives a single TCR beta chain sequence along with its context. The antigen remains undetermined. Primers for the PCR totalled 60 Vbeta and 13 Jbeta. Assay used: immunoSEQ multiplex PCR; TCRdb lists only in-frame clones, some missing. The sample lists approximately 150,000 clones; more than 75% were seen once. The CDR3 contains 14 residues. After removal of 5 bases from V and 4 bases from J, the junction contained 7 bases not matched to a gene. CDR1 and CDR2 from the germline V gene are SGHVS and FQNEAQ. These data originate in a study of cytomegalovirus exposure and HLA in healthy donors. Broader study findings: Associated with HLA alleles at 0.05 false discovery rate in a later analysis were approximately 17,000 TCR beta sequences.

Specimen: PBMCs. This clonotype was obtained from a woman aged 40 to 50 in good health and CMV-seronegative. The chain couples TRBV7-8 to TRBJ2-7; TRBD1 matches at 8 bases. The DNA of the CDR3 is TGTGCCAGCAGCCCGGACAGGGTGGTTTACGAGCAGTACTTC. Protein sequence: CASSPDRVVYEQYF.